This TCR beta chain was sequenced for a study of cytomegalovirus exposure and HLA in healthy donors. A multiplex PCR was run with 60 Vbeta primers and 13 Jbeta primers. The repertoire was sequenced with immunoSEQ multiplex PCR; TCRdb's copy has only in-frame clones and lacks some. The repertoire includes about 200,000 clones, roughly 83% of them detected once, and 0.39% sits in the top ten. Germline CDR1 reads SGHRS; CDR2 reads YFSETQ. This CDR3 is 15 amino acids long. V dropped 3 bases and J dropped 5; count of bases not matched to a gene: 5. This clone appeared a single time. The source of this sequence is a male donor in good health and CMV-seropositive. V usage is TRBV5-1 and J usage is TRBJ2-3; 11 bases agree with TRBD1. Sequencing input: PBMCs. The chain's CDR3 is CASSSGTGGVDTQYF. In DNA form, the CDR3 reads TGCGCCAGCAGCTCCGGGACAGGGGGTGTAGATACGCAGTATTTT. The variable domain in full, completed from reference TRBV5-1 and TRBJ2-3, reads KAGVTQTPRYLIKTRGQQVTLSCSPISGHRSVSWYQQTPGQGLQFLFEYFSETQRNKGNFPGRFSGRQFSNSRSEMNVSTLELGDSALYLCASSSGTGGVDTQYFGPGTRLTVL.